Listed below are T cell receptor beta chains from one sample, sequenced in a study of cytomegalovirus exposure and HLA in healthy donors. Assay used: immunoSEQ multiplex PCR; TCRdb lists only in-frame clones, some missing. Among about 150,000 clones listed, 73% were seen once. Sequenced input: PBMCs. The source is a woman under 30 in good health and CMV-seronegative. Both conserved end residues are part of each CDR3. D genes are given only for firm matches. Not every row has a clone size; where given, it reads once, few, many or a size class.

15	TRBV5-4	.	TRBJ2-4	TRBD2	CASSLAGLAGDIQYF	TGTGCCAGCAGCTTGGCCGGACTAGCGGGGGACATTCAGTACTTC
15	TRBV6-5	.	TRBJ2-5	TRBD1	CASNTGTAAQETQYF	TGTGCCAGCAATACCGGGACAGCAGCCCAAGAGACCCAGTACTTC
17	TRBV5-1	few	TRBJ2-1	TRBD2	CASSFSSSGLTYNEQFF	TGCGCCAGCAGTTTTTCCTCTAGCGGGCTAACCTACAATGAGCAGTTCTTC
12	TRBV5-1	.	TRBJ1-2	TRBD1	CASRQTGLGYTF	TGCGCCAGCAGACAGACAGGGTTGGGCTACACCTTC
15	TRBV11-3	.	TRBJ1-1	.	CASSLVGGANTEAFF	TGTGCCAGCAGCTTAGTTGGAGGAGCTAACACTGAAGCTTTCTTT
17	TRBV18	many	TRBJ2-1	.	CASSPYHQGRSYNEQFF	TGTGCCAGCTCACCATATCACCAGGGTAGGTCCTACAATGAGCAGTTCTTC
15	TRBV7-2	.	TRBJ2-3	.	CASSTSLGSTDTQYF	TGTGCCAGCAGCACCTCACTAGGTAGCACAGATACGCAGTATTTT
14	TRBV15	.	TRBJ2-1	.	CATSSSGRYNEQFF	TGTGCCACCAGCAGCAGTGGGAGATACAATGAGCAGTTCTTC
13	TRBV5-4	.	TRBJ1-2	.	CASSLEGLGGYTF	TGTGCCAGCAGCCTGGAGGGGTTAGGTGGCTACACCTTC
13	TRBV5-1	.	TRBJ1-1	.	CASSLDQGFEAFF	TGCGCCAGCAGCTTGGACCAGGGGTTTGAAGCTTTCTTT
17	TRBV11-3	.	TRBJ2-2	TRBD1	CASSSRGYRGPAGELFF	TGTGCCAGCAGCTCCCGAGGTTACAGGGGGCCCGCCGGGGAGCTGTTTTTT
20	TRBV9	few	TRBJ2-1	TRBD2	CASSVGLLQSLGRGRNEQFF	TGTGCCAGCAGCGTAGGCCTTCTCCAGTCGCTAGGGCGCGGGAGGAATGAGCAGTTCTTC
14	TRBV2	.	TRBJ2-5	.	CASSAGTLQETQYF	TGTGCCAGCAGTGCCGGGACTCTTCAAGAGACCCAGTACTTC
17	TRBV7-8	.	TRBJ2-2	TRBD1	CAGALEGGQGNTGELFF	TGTGCCGGCGCTTTAGAAGGGGGCCAGGGTAACACCGGGGAGCTGTTTTTT
13	TRBV29-1	.	TRBJ1-1	.	CSGRTDPNTEAFF	TGCAGCGGCCGGACAGACCCGAACACTGAAGCTTTCTTT
15	TRBV5-1	.	TRBJ1-1	.	CASSLGAGMNTEAFF	TGCGCCAGCAGCTTGGGTGCGGGAATGAACACTGAAGCTTTCTTT
20	TRBV7-8	.	TRBJ2-1	TRBD2	CASSTLAGGRLLSSYNEQFF	TGTGCCAGCAGCACCTTAGCGGGAGGACGCCTGTTAAGCTCCTACAATGAGCAGTTCTTC
14	TRBV5-1	few	TRBJ1-1	TRBD1	CASSPRDRNTEAFF	TGCGCCAGCAGCCCGCGGGACAGGAACACTGAAGCTTTCTTT
14	TRBV27	.	TRBJ2-7	TRBD1	CASSFGGQGNEQYF	TGTGCCAGCAGTTTTGGGGGACAGGGGAACGAGCAGTACTTC
13	TRBV28	.	TRBJ2-5	TRBD1	CASSWDRGETQYF	TGTGCCAGCAGTTGGGACAGGGGAGAGACCCAGTACTTC
15	TRBV27	.	TRBJ1-2	TRBD1	CASSYRQGASYGYTF	TGTGCCAGCAGTTACCGACAGGGGGCGAGCTATGGCTACACCTTC